Following are 28 T cell receptor beta chains from one sample sequenced in a study of patients and donors after allogeneic stem cell transplantation (TCRdb year 2020). Library creation used RT-PCR. TCRdb shows the sequencer as NextSeq 550. The raw public data were reprocessed by TCRdb itself: fastp quality trimming at Q25, MiXCR clonotype calling, in-frame beta chains only. Rows with one shared CDR3 protein collapse into an entry with the most common genes and DNA. This sample gives 410,000 or so distinct CDR3 sequences in total; 16% of them show up just once. Clones ranked in the top ten supply 6% to 8% of the sample. Source material: blood, either unsorted or a sorted T cell fraction (not recorded which). These receptors all stem from a human donor who was either an allogeneic HSCT recipient or a stem cell or donor lymphocyte infusion donor (not recorded which). It is not recorded whose cells these are; they may come from a transplant donor.

In its sample, this clonotype was seen a few times. The V call is TRBV18, the J call TRBJ2-3, with D perhaps matching TRBD1 (6 bases). Germline loops: CDR1 KGHSH, CDR2 LQKENI. V was clipped by 4 bases and J by 2 bases, with 7 bases between them. This CDR3 region has 13 residues. The CDR3 DNA sequence: TGTGCCAGCTCACGGGACAACACAGATACGCAGTATTTT. Its protein is CASSRDNTDTQYF.

The rearrangement links TRBV30 to TRBJ2-3; D is ambiguous. The V end was cut by 3 bases, the J end by 2 bases, with 15 bases between. This CDR3 region has 15 residues. CDR1 is GTSNPN and CDR2 is SVGIG in the germline V gene (reference sequence). The chain's CDR3 is CAWRLVGLVTDTQYF. In DNA form, the CDR3 reads TGTGCCTGGAGACTCGTGGGCTTGGTCACAGATACGCAGTATTTT. Filled out from reference TRBV30 and TRBJ2-3, the complete variable domain reads SQTIHQWPATLVQPVGSPLSLECTVEGTSNPNLYWYRQAAGRGLQLLFYSVGIGQISSEVPQNLSASRPQDRQFILSSKKLLLSDSGFYLCAWRLVGLVTDTQYFGPGTRLTVL.

The J gene is TRBJ1-5, the V gene TRBV15; D uncertain. The CDR3 runs 13 residues. Germline values: CDR1 LNHNV, CDR2 YYDKDF (reference sequence). Between the trimmed V and J ends, which lost 5 bases and 0 bases, there was a span of 5 bases. CDR3 in amino acids: CATSRYSNQPQHF. The DNA of the CDR3 is TGTGCCACCAGCCGTTATAGCAATCAGCCCCAGCATTTT.

This clonotype has more than one count but fewer than ten. The CDR3 spells CASKSPKAFF. CDR3 nucleotides: TGTGCCAGCAAATCTCCCAAAGCTTTCTTT. The genes are TRBV21-1 and TRBJ1-1. TRBV21-1 is a documented pseudogene. The CDR3 loop spans 10 amino acids.

V and J are TRBV9 and TRBJ1-1; D call uncertain. The CDR3 extends over 15 amino acids. CDR1 and CDR2 from the germline V gene are SGDLS and YYNGEE. V dropped 7 bases and J dropped 4 bases, with 20 bases sitting between them. The chain's CDR3 is CASGLPGEGSTEAFF. As DNA, the CDR3 is TGTGCCAGCGGACTTCCCGGGGAGGGAAGCACTGAAGCTTTCTTT.

This CDR3 reads CASSDWDTSYEQYF. In DNA form, the CDR3 reads TGTGCCAGCAGTGATTGGGACACTTCCTACGAGCAGTACTTC. V usage is TRBV6-1 and J usage is TRBJ2-7, with TRBD1 as a possible D gene (6 bases). The CDR3 covers 14 residues. With 3 bases removed from V and 1 base from J, the gap between germline ends came to 10 bases. CDR1 is MNHNS and CDR2 is SASEGT in the germline V gene.

This clonotype was seen only a few times. The chain combines TRBV18 with TRBJ2-1; 11 nucleotides align to TRBD2. The CDR3 is 14 amino acids. The V segment lost 3 bases and the J segment 15 bases; nucleotides outside the gene matches: 10. In germline, CDR1 is KGHSH, CDR2 LQKENI. CDR3 sequence: CASSPFLAGGLWFF. The CDR3 coding sequence is TGTGCCAGCTCACCTTTCCTAGCGGGAGGTTTATGGTTCTTC.

In its sample, this clonotype was seen many times. V is TRBV12-3 or TRBV12-4 and J is TRBJ2-1, with 10 positions matching TRBD2. Losses at the gene ends were 7 bases for V and 3 bases for J; bases not matched to a gene: 3. This CDR3 is 14 amino acids long. The CDR3 is CASKLAGIYNEQFF. CDR3 coding DNA: TGTGCCAGCAAACTAGCGGGGATCTACAATGAGCAGTTCTTC.

The chain is built from TRBV18 and TRBJ2-6, with 10 bases identical to TRBD1. J lost 1 base, V lost 0 bases, and 3 bases had no gene match. The CDR3 runs 18 residues. Germline V gene lookup returns CDR1 KGHSH and CDR2 LQKENI. The CDR3 reads CASSPPGQGTSGANVLTF. For the CDR3, the DNA is TGTGCCAGCTCACCACCGGGACAGGGGACTTCTGGGGCCAACGTCCTGACTTTC.

This clonotype showed up just a few times. The chain has TRBV29-1 and TRBJ1-2, with TRBD1 matching 9 bases. Losses at the gene ends were 7 bases for V and 6 bases for J; bases not matched to a gene: 3. Per germline, CDR1 SQVTM and CDR2 ANQGSEA. CDR3 length: 11 amino acids. CDR3 sequence (DNA): TGCAGCGCCCGGACAGGGGATGGCTACACCTTC. It codes for CSARTGDGYTF.

This clonotype was seen a handful of times. V and J are TRBV5-1 and TRBJ2-3, with no clear D. Germline V gene sequence: CDR1 SGHRS, CDR2 YFSETQ. This CDR3 has 14 amino acids. V was clipped by 0 bases and J by 5 bases, with 10 bases between them. The CDR3 protein is CASSLAVRGDTQYF. Here the CDR3 DNA reads TGCGCCAGCAGCTTGGCGGTTAGAGGAGATACGCAGTATTTT.

This clonotype showed up just a few times. The genes are TRBV3-1 and TRBJ1-3; D is possibly TRBD1 (6 bases). The CDR3 is made up of 14 amino acids. The V end lost 5 bases, the J end lost 4 bases, and 12 bases lay between the germline ends. Germline V lookup: CDR1 LGHDT, CDR2 YNNKEL (reference sequence). In DNA form, the CDR3 reads TGTGCCAGCAGCGCACAGGGTGGAGGAAACACCATATATTTT. As protein: CASSAQGGGNTIYF.

This clonotype turned up a few times. The chain couples TRBV4-2 to TRBJ1-1; TRBD1 agrees at 7 bases. The CDR3 loop spans 12 amino acids. J lost 8 bases, V lost 4 bases, and 4 bases had no gene match. In germline, CDR1 is LGHNA, CDR2 YNFKEQ. The DNA for the CDR3 is TGTGCCAGCAGCCGAACAGGGGTGGAAGCTTTCTTT. It is translated as CASSRTGVEAFF.

The chain links TRBV12-3 or TRBV12-4 to TRBJ2-7; TRBD1 matches at 7 bases. Trimming at V came to 8 bases and at J to 6 bases, leaving 7 bases not matched to a gene. This CDR3 is 12 amino acids long. The CDR3 bases are TGTGCCAGCCGAGGGGGCGCATTCGAGCAGTACTTC. As protein: CASRGGAFEQYF.

Worth noting for this clonotype: A read error may produce the germline difference seen at one junction end. The rearrangement uses TRBV7-7 and TRBJ1-4, with D tentatively TRBD1 (6 bases). The CDR3 extends over 16 amino acids. The V gene's germline CDR1 is SSHAT and CDR2 FNYEAQ (reference sequence). Written as DNA, the CDR3 is TGTGCTAGCAGCTATCTACCAGGGGCCCCTAATGAAAAACTGTTTTTT. It translates to CASSYLPGAPNEKLFF.

This clonotype came up a few times. The chain links TRBV7-6 to TRBJ1-6, with D perhaps matching TRBD1 (6 bases). Germline V CDR1 and CDR2: SGHVS, FNYEAQ. This CDR3 has 16 residues. Between the trimmed V and J ends, which lost 1 base and 7 bases, there was a span of 14 bases. This CDR3 is CASSLGGQGTNSPLHF. The CDR3 coding sequence is TGTGCCAGCAGCTTAGGGGGCCAGGGGACAAATTCACCCCTCCACTTT.

This clonotype showed up many times. The gene calls are TRBV7-2 and TRBJ1-1; maybe TRBD1 (5 bases). This CDR3 contains 15 residues. Trimming took 1 base from V and 3 from J, leaving 12 bases between them. CDR1 and CDR2 from the germline V gene are SGHTA and FQGNSA. CDR3 DNA: TGTGCCAGCAGCTTAGTTGGGGCAAGATACACTGAAGCTTTCTTT. Its translation: CASSLVGARYTEAFF.

The gene calls are TRBV6-5 and TRBJ1-3; D is perhaps TRBD1 (5 bases). The length of the CDR3 is 15 residues. Per the germline V gene, CDR1 is MNHEY and CDR2 is SVGAGI. V was cut by 2 bases and J by 1 base, with 9 bases left in between. The DNA of the CDR3 is TGTGCCAGCAGTTACGATGCAGGGTCTGGAAACACCATATATTTT. Protein product: CASSYDAGSGNTIYF.

The chain employs TRBV6-2 or TRBV6-3 and TRBJ2-3; possible D gene TRBD2, 5 bases. Germline V gene data show CDR1 as MNHEY and CDR2 as SVGEGT. This CDR3 contains 16 residues. Deletions cut 2 bases from V and 2 bases from J, with 14 bases between. CDR3 DNA sequence: TGTGCCAGCAGTTACGGGAGAGGTAGCGCCACAGATACGCAGTATTTT. This translates into CASSYGRGSATDTQYF.

This clonotype has just a few counts. The rearrangement links TRBV20-1 to TRBJ1-3, with unresolved D. Germline assignment: CDR1 DFQATT and CDR2 SNEGSKA (reference sequence). The V end lost 3 bases, the J end lost 0 bases, and 12 bases lay between the germline ends. The CDR3 contains 15 residues. The CDR3 bases are TGCAGTGCTAGGAAGATCCGCACCTCTGGAAACACCATATATTTT. Its protein product is CSARKIRTSGNTIYF.

This clonotype was seen more than once but under ten times. CDR3: CASSSPGGRWGDNTEAFF. The CDR3 DNA is TGTGCCAGCAGCTCCCCTGGGGGGCGATGGGGGGATAACACTGAAGCTTTCTTT. The chain couples TRBV21-1 to TRBJ1-1; no check of the table's D call, TRBD1, against the DNA was made. TRBV21-1 is classified as a pseudogene. CDR3 length: 18 amino acids.

This clonotype was observed many times. This chain links TRBV4-2 with TRBJ2-2; D may be TRBD2 (5 bases). The germline V gene encodes CDR1 LGHNA and CDR2 YNFKEQ. The V end lost 4 bases, the J end lost 1 base, and 7 bases lay between the germline ends. This CDR3 is 14 amino acids long. Written as DNA, the CDR3 is TGTGCCAGCAGCCCTAGCCGGAACACCGGGGAGCTGTTTTTT. It codes for CASSPSRNTGELFF.

The chain has TRBV20-1 and TRBJ1-2; 8 bases are shared with TRBD1. This CDR3 has 13 amino acids. Unmatched junction bases numbered 5, after V lost 1 base and J lost 7 bases. CDR1 and CDR2 (germline): DFQATT, SNEGSKA (reference sequence). CDR3 nucleotide sequence: TGCAGTGCTAGAGGACAGGGGTTGGGTGGCTACACCTTC. Encoded protein: CSARGQGLGGYTF.

This clonotype was seen many times. The chain carries TRBV12-3 or TRBV12-4 and TRBJ1-1, with D possibly matching TRBD1 (6 bases). The CDR3 runs 11 residues. V gave up 6 bases and J gave up 8 bases, with 10 bases separating them. The CDR3 region has the DNA TGTGCCAGCAGCGGGCAGGGGGAAGCTTTCTTT. It is translated as CASSGQGEAFF.

Comment on this clonotype: An end of the junction differs from the germline gene, which may be a read error. This sequence joins TRBV5-8 and TRBJ2-5; D is ambiguous. The germline V gene has CDR1 SGHTS and CDR2 YDEGEE. This CDR3 region has 11 residues. The CDR3 nucleotides read TGTGCCAGCAGCCCCGTTGGTAGCCGGGACTTC. This codes for CASSPVGSRDF. Combining the CDR3 with reference TRBV5-8 and TRBJ2-5 gives the whole variable domain EAGVTQSPTHLIKTRGQQATLRCSPISGHTSVYWYQQALGLGLQFLLWYDEGEERNRGNFPPRFSGRQFPNYSSELNVNALELEDSALYLCASSPVGSRDFGPGTRLLVL.

Many counts were recorded for this clonotype. The chain uses TRBV18 and TRBJ1-1; 7 nucleotides line up with TRBD1. Germline V CDR1 and CDR2: KGHSH, LQKENI. V gave up 6 bases and J gave up 6 bases; unmatched junction bases: 7. This CDR3 is 13 amino acids long. CDR3 nucleotides: TGTGCCAGCTCGCCGAAACAGGGGTCTGAAGCTTTCTTT. It is translated as CASSPKQGSEAFF.

The chain links TRBV7-2 to TRBJ2-7; weak D call: TRBD1 (6 bases). CDR3 length: 17 amino acids. V lost 5 bases and J lost 7, with 27 bases in between. Germline CDR1 reads SGHTA; CDR2 reads FQGNSA. The CDR3 is CASSRQGVGALSWEQYF. The CDR3 DNA reads TGTGCCAGCAGCCGACAAGGAGTGGGGGCGCTTTCGTGGGAGCAGTACTTC.

This clonotype occurred many times. The chain carries TRBV3-1 and TRBJ1-2; 7 bases are a match to TRBD1. The CDR3 is 13 residues long. The trim removed 3 bases at V and 8 bases at J, leaving 6 bases unmatched. In germline, CDR1 is LGHDT, CDR2 YNNKEL (reference sequence). The CDR3 loop reads CASSHTGERGYTF. DNA for the CDR3: TGTGCCAGCAGCCATACAGGGGAACGAGGCTACACCTTC.